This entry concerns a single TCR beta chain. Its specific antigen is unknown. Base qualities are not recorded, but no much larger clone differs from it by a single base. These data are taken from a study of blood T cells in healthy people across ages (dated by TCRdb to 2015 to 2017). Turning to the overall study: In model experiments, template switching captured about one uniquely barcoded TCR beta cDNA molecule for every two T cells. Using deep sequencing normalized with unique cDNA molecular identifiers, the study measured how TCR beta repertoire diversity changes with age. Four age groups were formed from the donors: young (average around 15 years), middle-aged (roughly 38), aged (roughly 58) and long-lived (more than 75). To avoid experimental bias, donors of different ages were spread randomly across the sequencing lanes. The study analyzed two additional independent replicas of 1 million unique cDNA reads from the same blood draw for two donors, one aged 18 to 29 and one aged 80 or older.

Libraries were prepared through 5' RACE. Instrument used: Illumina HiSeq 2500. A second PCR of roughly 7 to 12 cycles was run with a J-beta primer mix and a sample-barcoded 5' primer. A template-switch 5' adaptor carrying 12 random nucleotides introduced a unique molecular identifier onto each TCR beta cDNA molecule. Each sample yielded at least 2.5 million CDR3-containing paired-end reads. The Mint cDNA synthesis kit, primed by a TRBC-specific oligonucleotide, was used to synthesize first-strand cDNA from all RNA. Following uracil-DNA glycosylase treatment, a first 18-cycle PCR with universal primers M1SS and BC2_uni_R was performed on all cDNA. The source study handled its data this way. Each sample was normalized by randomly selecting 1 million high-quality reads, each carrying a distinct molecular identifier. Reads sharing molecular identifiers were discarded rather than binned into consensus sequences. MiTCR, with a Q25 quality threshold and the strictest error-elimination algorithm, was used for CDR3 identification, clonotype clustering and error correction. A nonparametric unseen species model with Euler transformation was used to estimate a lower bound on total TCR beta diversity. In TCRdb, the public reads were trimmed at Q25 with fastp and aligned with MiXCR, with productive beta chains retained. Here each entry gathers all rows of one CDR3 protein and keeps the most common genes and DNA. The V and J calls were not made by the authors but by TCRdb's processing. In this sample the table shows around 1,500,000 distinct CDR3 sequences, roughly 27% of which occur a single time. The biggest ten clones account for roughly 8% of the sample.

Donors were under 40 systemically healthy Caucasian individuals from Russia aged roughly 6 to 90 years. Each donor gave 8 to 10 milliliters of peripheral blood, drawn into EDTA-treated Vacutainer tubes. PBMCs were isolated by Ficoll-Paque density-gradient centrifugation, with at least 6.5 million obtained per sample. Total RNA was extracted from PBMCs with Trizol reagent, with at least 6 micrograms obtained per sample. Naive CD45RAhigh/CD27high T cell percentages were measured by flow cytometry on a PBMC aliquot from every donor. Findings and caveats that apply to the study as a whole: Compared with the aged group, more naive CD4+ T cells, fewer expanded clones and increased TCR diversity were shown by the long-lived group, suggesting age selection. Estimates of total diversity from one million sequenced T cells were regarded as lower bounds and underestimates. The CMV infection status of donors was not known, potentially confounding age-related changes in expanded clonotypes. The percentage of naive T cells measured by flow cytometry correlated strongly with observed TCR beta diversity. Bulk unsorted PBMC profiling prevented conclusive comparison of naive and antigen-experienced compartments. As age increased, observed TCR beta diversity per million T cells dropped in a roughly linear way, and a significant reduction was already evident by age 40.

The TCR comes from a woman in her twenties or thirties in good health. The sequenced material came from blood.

The CDR3 reads CASSVEQGPYEQFF. In nucleotide form, the sequence is TGTGCCAGCAGCGTAGAACAGGGGCCCTACGAGCAGTTCTTC. In this chain, TRBV9 is recombined with TRBJ2-1, with 7 bases in between that match TRBD1. The germline V gene encodes CDR1 SGDLS and CDR2 YYNGEE. From the cysteine through the phenylalanine, the CDR3 covers 14 amino acids. Only the CDR3 region is kept as DNA, spanning 42 bases read in frame from base 1. Ends trimmed: V by 0 bases, J by 10 bases; bases unmatched to a gene: 7.